What follows is one T cell receptor beta chain and its context. Its antigen is unidentified. This entry is derived from a study of T cell responses to AZD1222 COVID-19 vaccine. Findings and caveats of the study: Sampling captured repertoires only after the peak T cell response.

The analysis combined second doses at about 4 or about 12 weeks. Using immunoSEQ multiplex PCR, the repertoire was profiled, and TCRdb retains in-frame clones only, with some absent. The top ten hold around 1.6% of the sample, which has around 190,000 clones, under 95% seen once. This TCR came from an adult who received the AZD1222 COVID-19 vaccine. Sequenced material: peripheral blood, taken 28 days after the second AZD1222 dose.

DNA of the CDR3: TGTGCCAGCCGACCCGGGACTACGTTCTCCGGGGATGAGCAGTTCTTC. It codes for CASRPGTTFSGDEQFF. The chain couples TRBV9 to TRBJ2-1, with 7 bases matching TRBD2. After removal of 7 bases from V and 8 bases from J, the junction contained 18 bases not matched to a gene. CDR1 and CDR2 (germline): SGDLS, YYNGEE. The CDR3 covers 16 residues.